This T cell receptor (beta chain) was identified in a study of shared clonotypes between healthy human individuals. This clone was observed once. Its antigen is unknown. V gave up 5 bases and J gave up 5 bases; unmatched junction bases: 6. Germline V gene lookup returns CDR1 MNHEY and CDR2 SVGAGI. The CDR3 consists of 14 residues. Findings and limits, study-wide: A limitation of the genetic and exposure-history diversity represented arose from few donors.

Across several immunoSEQ plates, the genomic DNA of each subset was split evenly. Clones were read by immunoSEQ multiplex PCR, and TCRdb kept only the in-frame ones, dropping some. The repertoire consists of some 530,000 clones, with around four fifths occurring once and the leading ten covering 12%. This chain connects TRBV6-5 to TRBJ2-7, with 10 bases aligning to TRBD1. This receptor was obtained from a woman aged 40 to 55 in good health. Some clones in this sample may be carry-over from other donors' samples. The material sequenced was PBMCs. The CDR3 DNA reads TGTGCCAGCAGTGCGGGACAGGGGTACCACGAGCAGTACTTC. It encodes CASSAGQGYHEQYF.